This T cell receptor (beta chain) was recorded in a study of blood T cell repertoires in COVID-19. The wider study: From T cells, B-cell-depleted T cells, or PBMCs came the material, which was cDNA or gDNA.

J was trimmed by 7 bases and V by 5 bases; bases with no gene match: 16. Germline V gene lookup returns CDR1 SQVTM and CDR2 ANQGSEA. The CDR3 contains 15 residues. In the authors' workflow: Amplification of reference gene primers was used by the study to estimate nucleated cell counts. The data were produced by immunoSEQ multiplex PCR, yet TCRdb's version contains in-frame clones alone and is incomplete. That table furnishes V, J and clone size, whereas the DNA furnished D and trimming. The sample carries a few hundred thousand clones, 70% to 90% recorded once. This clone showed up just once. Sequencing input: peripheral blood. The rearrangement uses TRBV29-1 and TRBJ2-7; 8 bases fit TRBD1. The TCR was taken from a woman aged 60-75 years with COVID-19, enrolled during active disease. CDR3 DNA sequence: TGCAGCGTTTCCGAACCGGGACAGGCTCTTAGGGAGCAGTACTTC. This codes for CSVSEPGQALREQYF.